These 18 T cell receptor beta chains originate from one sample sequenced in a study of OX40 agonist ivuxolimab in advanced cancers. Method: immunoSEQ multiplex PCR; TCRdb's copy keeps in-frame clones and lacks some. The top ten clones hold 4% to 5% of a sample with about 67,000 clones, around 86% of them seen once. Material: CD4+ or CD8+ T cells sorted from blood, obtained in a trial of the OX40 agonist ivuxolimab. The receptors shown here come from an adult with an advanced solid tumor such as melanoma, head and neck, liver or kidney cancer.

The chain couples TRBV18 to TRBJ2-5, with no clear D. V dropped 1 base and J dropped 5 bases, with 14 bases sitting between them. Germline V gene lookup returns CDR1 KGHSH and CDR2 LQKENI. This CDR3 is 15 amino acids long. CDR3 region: CASSPHKGPGETQYF. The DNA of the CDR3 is TGTGCCAGCTCACCACACAAGGGCCCTGGGGAGACCCAGTACTTC.

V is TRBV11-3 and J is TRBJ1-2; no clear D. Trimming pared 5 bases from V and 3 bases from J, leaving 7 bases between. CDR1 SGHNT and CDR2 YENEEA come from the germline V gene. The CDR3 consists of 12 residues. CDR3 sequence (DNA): TGTGCCAGCAGCCCGGGAGACTATGGCTACACCTTC. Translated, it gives CASSPGDYGYTF.

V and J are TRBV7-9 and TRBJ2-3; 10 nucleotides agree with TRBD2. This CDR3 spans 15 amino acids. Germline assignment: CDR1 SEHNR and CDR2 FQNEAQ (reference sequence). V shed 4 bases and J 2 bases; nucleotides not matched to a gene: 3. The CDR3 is CASSSGLADTDTQYF. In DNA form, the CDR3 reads TGTGCCAGCAGCTCTGGACTAGCGGACACAGATACGCAGTATTTT.

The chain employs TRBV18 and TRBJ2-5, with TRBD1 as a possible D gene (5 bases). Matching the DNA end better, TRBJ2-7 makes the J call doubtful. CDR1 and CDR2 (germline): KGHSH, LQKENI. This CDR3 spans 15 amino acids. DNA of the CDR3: TGTGCCAGCTCACCACTGCCCAGGGCCGCAGACGAGCAGTACTTC. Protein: CASSPLPRAADEQYF.

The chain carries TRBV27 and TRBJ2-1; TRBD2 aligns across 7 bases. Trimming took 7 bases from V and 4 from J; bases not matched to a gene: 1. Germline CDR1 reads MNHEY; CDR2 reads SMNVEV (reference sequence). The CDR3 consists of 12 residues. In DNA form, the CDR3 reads TGTGCCAGCACTAGCGGTTACAATGAGCAGTTCTTC. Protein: CASTSGYNEQFF.

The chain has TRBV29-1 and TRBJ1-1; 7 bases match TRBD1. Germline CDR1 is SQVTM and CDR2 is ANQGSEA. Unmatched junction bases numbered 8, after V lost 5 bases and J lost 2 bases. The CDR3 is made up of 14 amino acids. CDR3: CSVTAGTANTEAFF. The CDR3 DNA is TGCAGCGTTACCGCCGGGACAGCTAACACTGAAGCTTTCTTT.

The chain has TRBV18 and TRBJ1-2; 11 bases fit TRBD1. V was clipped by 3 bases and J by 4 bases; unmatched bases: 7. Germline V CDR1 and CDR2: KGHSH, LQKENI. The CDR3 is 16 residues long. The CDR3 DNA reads TGTGCCAGCTCACCGTTCCCGGACAGGGGGCTCTATGGCTACACCTTC. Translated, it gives CASSPFPDRGLYGYTF.

Here the CDR3 DNA reads TGTGCCAGCAGCCCCGGGACAGCTAGCACAGATACGCAGTATTTT. Translation: CASSPGTASTDTQYF. This chain links TRBV7-9 with TRBJ2-3, with TRBD1 matching over 7 bases. The V segment lost 5 bases and the J segment 0 bases; nucleotides outside the gene matches: 5. This CDR3 has 15 residues. The germline gives CDR1 SEHNR, CDR2 FQNEAQ (reference sequence).

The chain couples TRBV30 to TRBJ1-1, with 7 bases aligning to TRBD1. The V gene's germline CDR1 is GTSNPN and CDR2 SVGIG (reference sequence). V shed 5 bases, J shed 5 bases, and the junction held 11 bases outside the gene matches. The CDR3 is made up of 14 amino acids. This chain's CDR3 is CAWVRPGGLTEAFF. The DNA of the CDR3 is TGTGCCTGGGTTCGGCCAGGGGGTTTAACTGAAGCTTTCTTT. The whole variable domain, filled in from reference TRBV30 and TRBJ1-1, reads SQTIHQWPATLVQPVGSPLSLECTVEGTSNPNLYWYRQAAGRGLQLLFYSVGIGQISSEVPQNLSASRPQDRQFILSSKKLLLSDSGFYLCAWVRPGGLTEAFFGQGTRLTVV.

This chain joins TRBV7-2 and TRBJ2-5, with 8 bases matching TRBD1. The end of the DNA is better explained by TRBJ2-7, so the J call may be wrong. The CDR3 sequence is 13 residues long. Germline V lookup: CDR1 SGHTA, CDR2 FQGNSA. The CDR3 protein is CASSPGQGPEQYF. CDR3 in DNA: TGTGCCAGCAGCCCCGGACAGGGACCCGAGCAGTACTTC.

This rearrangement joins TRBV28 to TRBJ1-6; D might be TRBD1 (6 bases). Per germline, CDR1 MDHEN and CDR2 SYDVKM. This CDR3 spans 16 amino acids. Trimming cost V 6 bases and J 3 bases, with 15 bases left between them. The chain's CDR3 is CASRGWGAGYNSPLHF. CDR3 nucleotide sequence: TGTGCCAGCAGGGGGTGGGGGGCAGGCTATAATTCACCCCTCCACTTT.

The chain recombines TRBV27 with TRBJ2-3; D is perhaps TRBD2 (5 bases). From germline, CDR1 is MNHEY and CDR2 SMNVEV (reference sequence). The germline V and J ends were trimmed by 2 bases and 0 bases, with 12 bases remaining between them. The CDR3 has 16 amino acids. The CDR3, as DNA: TGTGCCAGCAGTTTAGGGCGGGCTCCTAGCACAGATACGCAGTATTTT. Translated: CASSLGRAPSTDTQYF.

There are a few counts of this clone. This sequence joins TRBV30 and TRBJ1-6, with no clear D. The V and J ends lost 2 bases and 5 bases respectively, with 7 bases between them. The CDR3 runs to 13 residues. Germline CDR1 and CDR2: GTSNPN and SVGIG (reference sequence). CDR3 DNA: TGTGCCTGGAGTTTGCAGAATAATTCACCCCTCCACTTT. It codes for CAWSLQNNSPLHF.

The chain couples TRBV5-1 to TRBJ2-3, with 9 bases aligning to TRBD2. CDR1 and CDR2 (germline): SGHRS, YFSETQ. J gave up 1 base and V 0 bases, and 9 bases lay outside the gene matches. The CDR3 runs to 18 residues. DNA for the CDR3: TGCGCCAGCAGCTTGGCCTTAGGGGTAGCGGGAGGCACAGATACGCAGTATTTT. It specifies CASSLALGVAGGTDTQYF.

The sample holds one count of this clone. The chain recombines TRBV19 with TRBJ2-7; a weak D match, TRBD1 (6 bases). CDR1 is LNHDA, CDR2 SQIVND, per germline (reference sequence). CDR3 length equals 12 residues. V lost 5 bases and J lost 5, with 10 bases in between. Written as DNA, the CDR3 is TGTGCCAGTAGTGAGCAGGGGCACGAGCAGTACTTC. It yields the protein CASSEQGHEQYF.

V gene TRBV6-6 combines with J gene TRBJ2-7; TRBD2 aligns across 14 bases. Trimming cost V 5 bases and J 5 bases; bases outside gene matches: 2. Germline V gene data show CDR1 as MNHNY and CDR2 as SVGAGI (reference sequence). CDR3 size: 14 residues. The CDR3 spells CASSGTSGGNEQYF. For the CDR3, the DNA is TGTGCCAGCAGTGGGACTAGCGGGGGCAACGAGCAGTACTTC.

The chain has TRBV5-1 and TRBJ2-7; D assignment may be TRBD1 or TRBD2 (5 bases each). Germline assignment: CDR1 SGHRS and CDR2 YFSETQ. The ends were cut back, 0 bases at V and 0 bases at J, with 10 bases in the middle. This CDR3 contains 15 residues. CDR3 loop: CASSLVGGGSYEQYF. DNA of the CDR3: TGCGCCAGCAGCTTGGTTGGGGGTGGCTCCTACGAGCAGTACTTC. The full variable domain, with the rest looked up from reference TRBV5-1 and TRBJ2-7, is KAGVTQTPRYLIKTRGQQVTLSCSPISGHRSVSWYQQTPGQGLQFLFEYFSETQRNKGNFPGRFSGRQFSNSRSEMNVSTLELGDSALYLCASSLVGGGSYEQYFGPGTRLTVT.

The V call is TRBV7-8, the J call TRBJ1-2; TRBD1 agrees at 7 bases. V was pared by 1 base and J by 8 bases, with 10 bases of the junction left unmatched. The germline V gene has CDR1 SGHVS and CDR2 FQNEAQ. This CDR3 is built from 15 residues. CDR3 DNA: TGTGCCAGCAGCTTAGACTCGGGACAGAACCTGGGCTACACCTTC. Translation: CASSLDSGQNLGYTF.